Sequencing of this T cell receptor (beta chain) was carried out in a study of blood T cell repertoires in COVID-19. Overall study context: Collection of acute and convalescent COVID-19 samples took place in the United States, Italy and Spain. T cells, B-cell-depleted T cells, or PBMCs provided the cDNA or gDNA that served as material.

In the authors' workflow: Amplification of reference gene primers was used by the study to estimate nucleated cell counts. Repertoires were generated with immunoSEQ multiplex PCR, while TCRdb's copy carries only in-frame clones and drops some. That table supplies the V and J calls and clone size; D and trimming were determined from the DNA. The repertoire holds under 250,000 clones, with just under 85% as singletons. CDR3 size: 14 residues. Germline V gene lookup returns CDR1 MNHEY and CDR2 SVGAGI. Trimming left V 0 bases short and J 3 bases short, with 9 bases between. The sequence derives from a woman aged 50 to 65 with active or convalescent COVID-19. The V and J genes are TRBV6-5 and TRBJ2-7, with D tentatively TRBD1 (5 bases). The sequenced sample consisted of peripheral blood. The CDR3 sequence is CASSYSTANYEQYF. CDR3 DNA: TGTGCCAGCAGTTACTCGACAGCCAACTACGAGCAGTACTTC.